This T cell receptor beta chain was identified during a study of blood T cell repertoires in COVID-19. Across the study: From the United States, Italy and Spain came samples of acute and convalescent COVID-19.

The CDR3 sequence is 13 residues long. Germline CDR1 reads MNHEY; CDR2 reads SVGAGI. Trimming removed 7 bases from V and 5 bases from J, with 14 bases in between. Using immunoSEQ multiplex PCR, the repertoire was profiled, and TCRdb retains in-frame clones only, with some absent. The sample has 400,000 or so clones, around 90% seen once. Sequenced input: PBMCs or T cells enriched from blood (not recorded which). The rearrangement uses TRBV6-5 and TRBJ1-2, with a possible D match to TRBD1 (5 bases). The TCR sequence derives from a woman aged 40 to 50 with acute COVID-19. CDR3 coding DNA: TGTGCCAGCACCTCACCGGGGGAGTATGGCTACACCTTC. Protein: CASTSPGEYGYTF.